A single sample is the source of the 22 T cell receptor beta chains below, sequenced in a study of blood T cells in healthy people across ages. Primed by a sample-barcoded 5' primer and a J-beta primer mix, a second PCR proceeded for about 6 to 11 cycles. TCRdb re-analysed the 5' RACE reads in MiXCR, keeping a single row per CDR3 protein. The sample has hundreds of thousands of distinct CDR3 sequences; around 45% are singletons. Sample: blood. The receptors were gathered from an elderly man in good health.

The rearrangement joins TRBV27 to TRBJ2-2; no definite D call. V lost 5 bases and J lost 0, with 22 bases in between. The CDR3 has 19 residues. From germline, CDR1 is MNHEY and CDR2 SMNVEV (reference sequence). DNA of the CDR3: TGTGCCAGCAGTCCCCTTTCTGTTGTATCGCGATCGAACACCGGGGAGCTGTTTTTT. It specifies CASSPLSVVSRSNTGELFF.

The chain recombines TRBV20-1 with TRBJ1-5; TRBD1 aligns across 9 bases. The CDR3 spans 14 residues. Trimming removed 0 bases from V and 5 bases from J; junction bases left unmatched: 2. CDR1 and CDR2 from the germline V gene are DFQATT and SNEGSKA (reference sequence). The CDR3 loop reads CSARDWTGDQPQHF. The CDR3 bases are TGCAGTGCTAGAGATTGGACAGGGGATCAGCCCCAGCATTTT.

The genes are TRBV20-1 and TRBJ2-1, with a possible D match to TRBD1 (5 bases). The end of the DNA is better explained by TRBJ2-7, so the J call may be wrong. Germline values: CDR1 DFQATT, CDR2 SNEGSKA (reference sequence). There are 14 residues in the CDR3. The CDR3 nucleotides read TGCAGTGCTGATCCCCGGGCCCTGGACAATGAGCAGTACTTC. Protein: CSADPRALDNEQYF.

This clonotype was recorded a few times. The rearrangement links TRBV12-3 or TRBV12-4 to TRBJ2-1; TRBD2 might be the D (6 bases). The CDR3 contains 15 residues. V lost 5 bases, J lost 5 bases, and 16 bases lay in between. The CDR3 region has the DNA TGTGCCAGCAGTCCCCCGCGGGGCAATAACAATGAGCAGTTCTTC. This translates into CASSPPRGNNNEQFF.

The table lists this clonotype with a few counts. This rearrangement joins TRBV20-1 to TRBJ2-5; TRBD1 or TRBD2 may be the D gene (5 bases each). Germline CDR1 DFQATT, CDR2 SNEGSKA (reference sequence). The CDR3 extends over 15 amino acids. Deletions cut 3 bases from V and 2 bases from J, with 16 bases between. The CDR3 loop reads CSASARGRHQETQYF. CDR3 bases: TGCAGTGCTAGTGCTCGGGGACGCCATCAAGAGACCCAGTACTTC.

In the case of this clonotype: A single base separates this from a much larger clone, so it may be a read error. The V and J genes are TRBV5-1 and TRBJ2-5, with TRBD2 matching over 9 bases. There are 17 residues in the CDR3. Trimming at V came to 3 bases and at J to 11 bases, leaving 20 bases not matched to a gene. Germline values: CDR1 SGHRS, CDR2 YFSETQ. DNA of the CDR3: TGCGCCAGCAGCTGGGGCCCGACTAGCGGTTCCTACAATGAGCAGTACTTC. It is translated as CASSWGPTSGSYNEQYF.

The chain carries TRBV7-9 and TRBJ2-7; 10 nucleotides align to TRBD1. Germline values: CDR1 SEHNR, CDR2 FQNEAQ (reference sequence). The CDR3 spans 15 residues. V lost 4 bases to trimming and J lost 3 bases; unmatched junction nucleotides: 6. This CDR3 is CASSSSGTGDYEQYF. CDR3 nucleotides: TGTGCCAGCAGCTCCTCCGGGACAGGGGACTACGAGCAGTACTTC.

CDR3 in amino acids: CASSRRTGAAETQYF. The CDR3 region has the DNA TGTGCCAGCAGCCGAAGGACAGGGGCTGCAGAGACCCAGTACTTC. V and J are TRBV7-2 and TRBJ2-5; 9 bases agree with TRBD1. This CDR3 comprises 15 residues. Germline loops: CDR1 SGHTA, CDR2 FQGNSA. The ends lost 5 bases at V and 4 bases at J; junction bases unmatched: 8.

The chain uses TRBV7-8 and TRBJ2-5; maybe TRBD2 (7 bases). Trimming shortened V by 5 bases and J by 0 bases, and 13 bases separated the two germline ends. The CDR3 contains 15 residues. CDR1 and CDR2 from the germline V gene are SGHVS and FQNEAQ. The CDR3, as DNA: TGTGCCAGCAGCGAAGAGGGGGGGGACCAAGAGACCCAGTACTTC. Protein sequence: CASSEEGGDQETQYF.

The chain uses TRBV12-1 and TRBJ1-1; TRBD1 is taken as the D call from the table, unchecked against the DNA. TRBV12-1 is recorded as a pseudogene. CDR3 size: 11 residues. CDR3 nucleotides: TGTGCCACCCCCCCAATTTCTGAAGCTTTCTTT. Translating gives CATPPISEAFF.

This clonotype was counted at least ten times. The chain recombines TRBV7-2 with TRBJ2-6; D is unresolved. The CDR3 loop spans 13 amino acids. V lost 5 bases, J lost 4 bases, and 6 bases lay in between. Germline V CDR1 and CDR2: SGHTA, FQGNSA. CDR3 in amino acids: CASSMLGANVLTF. The CDR3 DNA follows: TGTGCCAGCAGCATGCTCGGGGCCAACGTCCTGACTTTC.

V is TRBV7-3 and J is TRBJ2-5; D unresolved. Trimming removed 4 bases at V and 0 bases at J, with 6 bases between. This CDR3 is 13 amino acids long. Looked up from germline, CDR1 is SGHTA and CDR2 is FQGTGA. CDR3 protein: CASSSEYQETQYF. CDR3 nucleotide sequence: TGTGCCAGCAGCTCAGAGTACCAAGAGACCCAGTACTTC. The whole variable domain, remainder taken from reference TRBV7-3 and TRBJ2-5, is GAGVSQTPSNKVTEKGKYVELRCDPISGHTALYWYRQSLGQGPEFLIYFQGTGAADDSGLPNDRFFAVRPEGSVSTLKIQRTERGDSAVYLCASSSEYQETQYFGPGTRLLVL.

This clonotype is a singleton in its sample. The chain is built from TRBV29-1 and TRBJ2-5; D may be TRBD2 (6 bases). V was cut by 6 bases and J by 11 bases, with 25 bases left in between. This CDR3 contains 14 residues. In germline, CDR1 is SQVTM, CDR2 ANQGSEA. The DNA for the CDR3 is TGCAGCGTCGCCGGCGGGACGGGTCGTGAGGAGCAGTACTTC. It codes for CSVAGGTGREEQYF.

The chain couples TRBV6-2 or TRBV6-3 to TRBJ2-2, with 7 bases fitting TRBD2. Germline CDR1 is MNHEY and CDR2 is SVGEGT. J lost 3 bases, V lost 2 bases, and 12 bases had no gene match. The CDR3 length is 18 residues. The CDR3 loop reads CASSYGPKAGKDTGELFF. CDR3 nucleotides: TGTGCCAGCAGTTACGGGCCGAAAGCGGGGAAGGACACCGGGGAGCTGTTTTTT.

The chain employs TRBV20-1 and TRBJ2-1; TRBD2 matches 13 bases. The germline CDR1 and CDR2 sequences are DFQATT and SNEGSKA (reference sequence). With V trimmed by 5 bases and J by 0 bases, 7 bases remained unmatched. The CDR3 sequence is 17 residues long. The CDR3: CSAVGLAGASSYNEQFF. The CDR3 bases are TGCAGTGCTGTTGGACTAGCGGGGGCAAGCTCCTACAATGAGCAGTTCTTC.

The V and J genes are TRBV28 and TRBJ2-1, with 8 bases matching TRBD2. This CDR3 spans 15 amino acids. Losses at the gene ends were 6 bases for V and 4 bases for J; bases not matched to a gene: 8. Germline V gives CDR1 MDHEN, CDR2 SYDVKM. CDR3 residues: CASSQTSGNYNEQFF. As DNA, the CDR3 is TGTGCCAGCAGCCAAACTAGCGGCAATTACAATGAGCAGTTCTTC.

The V call is TRBV20-1, the J call TRBJ2-7; 8 nucleotides align to TRBD2. Germline V gene sequence: CDR1 DFQATT, CDR2 SNEGSKA (reference sequence). The CDR3 has 13 amino acids. V shed 5 bases and J 3 bases; nucleotides not matched to a gene: 6. The CDR3 here is CSAYSGTNYEQYF. The CDR3 DNA reads TGCAGTGCTTATAGCGGGACGAACTACGAGCAGTACTTC.

The chain carries TRBV20-1 and TRBJ2-3; D perhaps matches TRBD2 (6 bases). V was cut by 1 base and J by 0 bases, with 17 bases left in between. The germline CDR1 and CDR2 sequences are DFQATT and SNEGSKA (reference sequence). CDR3 length: 17 amino acids. The CDR3 DNA follows: TGCAGTGCTAGAGTCCCTCTGGTAGCGGTGAGCACAGATACGCAGTATTTT. Protein product: CSARVPLVAVSTDTQYF.

This clonotype occurred a few times. This chain joins TRBV10-3 and TRBJ2-7; 11 nucleotides match TRBD2. The CDR3 totals 15 residues. Per the germline V gene, CDR1 is ENHRY and CDR2 is SYGVKD. Trimming took 0 bases from V and 7 from J; bases not matched to a gene: 5. The CDR3 is CAISESGTSGLEQYF. The CDR3 nucleotides read TGTGCCATCAGTGAGTCTGGGACTAGCGGTCTAGAGCAGTACTTC.

The gene calls are TRBV5-6 and TRBJ2-6; D is perhaps TRBD1 or TRBD2 (5 bases each). Germline V gene sequence: CDR1 SGHDT, CDR2 YYEEEE. With 1 base removed from V and 2 bases from J, the gap between germline ends came to 16 bases. The CDR3 runs to 18 residues. The CDR3 loop reads CASSLQSQGVTGANVLTF. In DNA form, the CDR3 reads TGTGCCAGCAGCTTGCAATCCCAGGGAGTAACTGGGGCCAACGTCCTGACTTTC. The entire variable domain, with the rest obtained from reference TRBV5-6 and TRBJ2-6, is as follows: DAGVTQSPTHLIKTRGQQVTLRCSPKSGHDTVSWYQQALGQGPQFIFQYYEEEERQRGNFPDRFSGHQFPNYSSELNVNALLLGDSALYLCASSLQSQGVTGANVLTFGAGSRLTVL.

This clonotype was seen more than once but under ten times. This rearrangement joins TRBV10-3 to TRBJ2-6; the D gene is possibly TRBD2 (6 bases). Trimming pared 6 bases from V and 0 bases from J, leaving 6 bases between. CDR3 length: 14 residues. CDR1 is ENHRY and CDR2 is SYGVKD in the germline V gene. The CDR3 coding sequence is TGTGCCATCAGGGGGGGCTCTGGGGCCAACGTCCTGACTTTC. It encodes CAIRGGSGANVLTF.

The gene calls are TRBV7-6 and TRBJ2-1, with D possibly being TRBD2 (7 bases). The end of the DNA aligns better with TRBJ2-7, so the J call may be wrong. CDR1 and CDR2 from the germline V gene are SGHVS and FNYEAQ. This CDR3 comprises 15 residues. CDR3 protein: CASSPGEGTYNEQYF. CDR3 in DNA: TGTGCCAGCAGCCCAGGGGAGGGGACATACAATGAGCAGTACTTC.